Given below is one T cell receptor (beta chain) in context. These data are taken from a study of blood T cell repertoires in COVID-19. Study at large: The samples span acute and convalescent COVID-19 from the United States, Italy and Spain.

The authors' processing: How many nucleated cells were present was estimated from reference gene primer amplification. Measured with immunoSEQ multiplex PCR; TCRdb has only the in-frame clones, and not every one. For V, J and clone size, that table is used; D and trimming come from the DNA. The repertoire holds under 75,000 clones, with about four fifths as singletons. V shed 3 bases and J shed 2 bases, with 11 bases lying between them. The CDR3 contains 14 residues. CDR1 and CDR2 from the germline V gene are SGHRS and YFSETQ. The clonotype originates from a woman between 55 and 75 years old with acute or convalescent COVID-19. The genes are TRBV5-1 and TRBJ1-2; possibly TRBD1 for D (5 bases). Specimen: peripheral blood. Here the CDR3 reads CASSSSGGNYGYTF. The CDR3 nucleotides read TGCGCCAGCAGCTCCTCGGGGGGGAACTATGGCTACACCTTC.